These 10 T cell receptor beta chains originate from one sample sequenced in a study of shared clonotypes between healthy human individuals. TCRdb keeps only in-frame clones here, not all; method: immunoSEQ multiplex PCR. In the table there are around 750,000 clones, about 74% of which are singletons. The sample consisted of memory CD4+ T cells sorted from blood. Subset indicated: CD45RA-negative fraction. The receptor source for this set is a woman between 25 and 40 years old in good health.

The CDR3 spells CASQSGLEQYF. The CDR3 DNA reads TGTGCCAGCCAAAGCGGCCTCGAGCAGTACTTC. The chain carries TRBV25-1 and TRBJ2-5, with D perhaps TRBD2 (5 bases). The end of the DNA aligns better with TRBJ2-7, so the J call may be wrong. The CDR3 is made up of 11 amino acids. The germline V gene has CDR1 MGHDK and CDR2 SYGVNS.

This clone showed up just a few times. V gene TRBV10-3 combines with J gene TRBJ1-2; no clear D. CDR3 length: 13 residues. Per germline, CDR1 ENHRY and CDR2 SYGVKD. The germline V and J ends were trimmed by 4 bases and 8 bases, with 14 bases remaining between them. The CDR3 reads CAISGRSEEGYTF. In DNA, the CDR3 is TGTGCCATCAGTGGTAGATCCGAGGAGGGCTACACCTTC.

This chain joins TRBV7-9 and TRBJ1-2; D call uncertain. Trimming removed 0 bases at V and 6 bases at J, with 8 bases between. The germline gives CDR1 SEHNR, CDR2 FQNEAQ (reference sequence). CDR3 length: 13 amino acids. CDR3 sequence (DNA): TGTGCCAGCAGCTTAGCGCGTATGGATGGCTACACCTTC. Amino acids: CASSLARMDGYTF.

This sequence joins TRBV19 and TRBJ2-7; D may be TRBD1 or TRBD2 (7 bases each). CDR3 length: 15 amino acids. Trimming shortened V by 2 bases and J by 3 bases, and 14 bases separated the two germline ends. The germline V gene encodes CDR1 LNHDA and CDR2 SQIVND (reference sequence). The CDR3 nucleotides are TGTGCCAGTAGTATAAGGCAGGGGGGGTTCTACGAGCAGTACTTC. The encoded protein is CASSIRQGGFYEQYF. Using reference TRBV19 and TRBJ2-7 for the parts outside the CDR3, the full variable domain is DGGITQSPKYLFRKEGQNVTLSCEQNLNHDAMYWYRQDPGQGLRLIYYSQIVNDFQKGDIAEGYSVSREKKESFPLTVTSAQKNPTAFYLCASSIRQGGFYEQYFGPGTRLTVT.

The chain joins TRBV27 to TRBJ2-3; D may be TRBD2 (5 bases). V lost 4 bases and J 4 bases, leaving 15 bases between the germline ends. The CDR3 contains 15 residues. Germline V CDR1 and CDR2: MNHEY, SMNVEV (reference sequence). For the CDR3, the DNA is TGTGCCAGCAGTTCGAAGGGAGAGGTGTCAGATACGCAGTATTTT. It yields the protein CASSSKGEVSDTQYF.

In this sample, this clone turned up a few times. The chain links TRBV5-4 to TRBJ2-1; D is unclear. Per the germline V gene, CDR1 is SGHNT and CDR2 is YYREEE (reference sequence). V was clipped by 1 base and J by 8 bases, with 7 bases between them. This CDR3 contains 12 residues. The CDR3 nucleotides read TGTGCCAGCAGCTTGAGGTCAGATGAGCAGTTCTTC. Translated: CASSLRSDEQFF.

This rearrangement joins TRBV18 to TRBJ2-7, with TRBD1 identical over 9 bases. With 5 bases clipped from V and 0 bases from J, the junction kept 5 bases outside the gene matches. This CDR3 has 15 residues. The V gene's germline CDR1 is KGHSH and CDR2 LQKENI. This CDR3 is CASSEDRGLSYEQYF. Here the CDR3 DNA reads TGTGCCAGCTCAGAGGACAGGGGTCTCTCCTACGAGCAGTACTTC.

Of note for this clone: This sample includes further DNA sequences coding for the same CDR3. J is TRBJ1-5 and V is TRBV2, with D unclear. Looked up from germline, CDR1 is SNHLY and CDR2 is FYNNEI. The CDR3 length is 14 residues. With 4 bases removed from V and 4 bases from J, the gap between germline ends came to 11 bases. The CDR3 loop reads CASSGVGGNQPQHF. CDR3 bases: TGTGCCAGCAGTGGTGTTGGCGGGAATCAGCCCCAGCATTTT.

The rearrangement uses TRBV28 and TRBJ2-4; 9 nucleotides align to TRBD2. Trimming at V came to 2 bases and at J to 7 bases, leaving 9 bases not matched to a gene. CDR1 is MDHEN, CDR2 SYDVKM, per germline. The CDR3 spans 16 residues. As DNA, the CDR3 is TGTGCCAGCAGTTTACCCGGCGTGGCGGGAGGGAACATTCAGTACTTC. Protein sequence: CASSLPGVAGGNIQYF.

The chain couples TRBV5-4 to TRBJ2-5; tentative D call: TRBD1 (6 bases). The CDR3 runs 15 residues. V was clipped by 3 bases and J by 2 bases, with 14 bases between them. The germline gives CDR1 SGHNT, CDR2 YYREEE (reference sequence). The CDR3 spells CASSSQDRLQETQYF. The CDR3 DNA sequence: TGTGCCAGCAGCTCGCAGGACAGATTGCAAGAGACCCAGTACTTC.